These T cell receptor beta chains were read from a single sample in a study of beta chain features in type 1 diabetes. The protocol was immunoSEQ multiplex PCR, while the TCRdb copy is restricted to in-frame clones and leaves out a portion. Of about 340,000 clones detected, 6.5% to 10% appear once; the ten largest clones hold approximately 0.47%. Sequencing used central memory CD4+ T cells from blood. These receptors were taken from a woman aged 18-29 years in good health. CDR3s include the opening cysteine and the closing phenylalanine or tryptophan. D genes are given only for firm matches. Rows may omit the clone size; those that give it use once, few, many or a size class.

clone size	V gene	D gene	J gene	CDR3 DNA	CDR3 protein
NA	TRBV25-1	NA	TRBJ2-7	TGTGCCAGCAGTGAACGAGGCAGGGCCTACGAGCAGTACTTC	CASSERGRAYEQYF
few	TRBV5-4	NA	TRBJ2-7	TGTGCCAGCAGAGCTAACCGGGACAACTCCTACGAGCAGTACTTC	CASRANRDNSYEQYF
few	TRBV5-6	TRBD2	TRBJ2-2	TGTGCCAGCAGCCGTCCGGGACTAGCCGGCACCGGGGAGCTGTTTTTT	CASSRPGLAGTGELFF
few	TRBV7-2	NA	TRBJ2-3	TGTGCCAGCAGCTCCCGGACCCGGGATACGCAGTATTTT	CASSSRTRDTQYF
many	TRBV6-5	NA	TRBJ2-5	TGTGCCAGCAGTTACCGGGAAGAGACCCAGTACTTC	CASSYREETQYF
few	TRBV2	NA	TRBJ2-7	TGTGCCAGCAGTGAAGGGTCTGCGAGGAACGAGCAGTACTTC	CASSEGSARNEQYF
few	TRBV20-1	TRBD1	TRBJ1-2	TGCAGTGGGGACAGTAACTATGGCTACACCTTC	CSGDSNYGYTF
NA	TRBV5-1	NA	TRBJ1-4	TGCGCCAGCAGCTCTGGGTCGGACAGCCGCTTGGAAAAACTGTTTTTT	CASSSGSDSRLEKLFF
NA	TRBV27	NA	TRBJ2-7	TGTGCCAGCAGTTTATTCCCGGACAGTACCTACGAGCAGTACTTC	CASSLFPDSTYEQYF
NA	TRBV21-1	NA	TRBJ1-4	TGTGCCAGCAGCAAAGGACCCTTCGAGACTAATGAAAAACTGTTTTTT	CASSKGPFETNEKLFF
many	TRBV28	NA	TRBJ2-2	TGTGCCAGCAGCGATCCTCAGGGTACCGGGGAGCTGTTTTTT	CASSDPQGTGELFF
NA	TRBV28	NA	TRBJ2-7	TGTGCCAGCAGCCGCCGACAGTGGGAATACGAGCAGTACTTC	CASSRRQWEYEQYF
NA	TRBV7-6	NA	TRBJ2-5	TGTGCCAGCAGCTTATTCCCCAGGGGTGAGACCCAGTACTTC	CASSLFPRGETQYF
few	TRBV20-1	NA	TRBJ2-7	TGCAGTGCCATCCTGTTCCACGAGCAGTACTTC	CSAILFHEQYF
few	TRBV10-3	NA	TRBJ2-1	TGTGCCATCAGTGGTTTGGGGGGTGATGCCTACAATGAGCAGTTCTTC	CAISGLGGDAYNEQFF
NA	TRBV4-2	NA	TRBJ1-2	TGTGCCAGCAGCCAAGCCGCCTTGGACCGATTTAACTATGGCTACACCTTC	CASSQAALDRFNYGYTF
few	TRBV15	NA	TRBJ1-1	TGTGCCACCAGCGGATACTTAGGCACTGAAGCTTTCTTT	CATSGYLGTEAFF
few	TRBV27	TRBD1	TRBJ2-7	TGTGCCAGCAGTTTATTGGCAGGGGGCCTCTACGAGCAGTACTTC	CASSLLAGGLYEQYF
NA	TRBV27	NA	TRBJ1-5	TGTGCCAGCAGTTTGAAGGTACTGCAGCCCCAGCATTTT	CASSLKVLQPQHF
NA	TRBV18	NA	TRBJ2-3	TGTGCCAGCTCACCCAGGAGCGGATCTAGCACAGATACGCAGTATTTT	CASSPRSGSSTDTQYF
NA	TRBV28	TRBD1	TRBJ1-4	TGTGCCAGCTTTGCTTTGACAGGGGGTAATGAAAAACTGTTTTTT	CASFALTGGNEKLFF
few	TRBV11-2	TRBD2	TRBJ2-1	TGTGCCAGCAGGCTGTCAACCGGGACTAGACGGAATGAGCAGTTCTTC	CASRLSTGTRRNEQFF
few	TRBV6-1	NA	TRBJ1-5	TGTGCCAGCAGTGAAATAACAGCCTATCAGCCCCAGCATTTT	CASSEITAYQPQHF